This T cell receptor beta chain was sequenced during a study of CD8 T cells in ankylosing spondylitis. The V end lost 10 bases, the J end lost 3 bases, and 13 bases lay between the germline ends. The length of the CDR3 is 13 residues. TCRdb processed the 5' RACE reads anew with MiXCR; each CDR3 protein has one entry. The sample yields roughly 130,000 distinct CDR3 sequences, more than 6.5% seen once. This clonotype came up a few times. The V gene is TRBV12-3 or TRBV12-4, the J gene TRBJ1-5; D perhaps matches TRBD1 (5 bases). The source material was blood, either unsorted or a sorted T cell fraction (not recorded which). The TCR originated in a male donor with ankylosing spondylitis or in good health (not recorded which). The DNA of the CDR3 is TGTGCCACCCAGGCAGGGACCAATCAGCCCCAGCATTTT. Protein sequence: CATQAGTNQPQHF.